The 3 T cell receptor beta chains given below trace back to one sample, sequenced in a study of OX40 agonist ivuxolimab in advanced cancers. Sequencing was performed with immunoSEQ multiplex PCR; in TCRdb, only in-frame clones are kept and a portion is missing. Of about 95,000 clones detected, roughly 84% appear once; the ten largest clones hold 3% to 4%. The starting material was CD4+ or CD8+ T cells sorted from blood, obtained in a trial of the OX40 agonist ivuxolimab. The receptors were gathered from an adult with an advanced solid tumor such as melanoma, head and neck, liver or kidney cancer.

This clone was counted only a few times. The rearrangement links TRBV7-9 to TRBJ1-2; D call uncertain. This CDR3 spans 13 amino acids. Trimming removed 5 bases from V and 5 bases from J, with 12 bases in between. Per germline, CDR1 SEHNR and CDR2 FQNEAQ (reference sequence). The CDR3 region has the DNA TGTGCCAGCAGCCTTACACCTGCGTATGGCTACACCTTC. Its translation: CASSLTPAYGYTF.

A single count supports this clone. The V gene is TRBV19, the J gene TRBJ2-2; D ambiguous. The CDR3 consists of 14 residues. Looked up from germline, CDR1 is LNHDA and CDR2 is SQIVND (reference sequence). V was trimmed by 6 bases and J by 0 bases, leaving 8 bases between them. In DNA, the CDR3 is TGTGCCAGTAGAACCGGGCCGAACACCGGGGAGCTGTTTTTT. Translation gives CASRTGPNTGELFF.

This chain's CDR3 is CASSLVGVREQYF. CDR3 nucleotides: TGTGCCAGCAGCTTAGTTGGCGTGCGAGAGCAGTACTTC. This sequence joins TRBV7-9 and TRBJ2-7; D is unclear. Germline V gives CDR1 SEHNR, CDR2 FQNEAQ (reference sequence). This CDR3 has 13 residues. Deletions cut 1 base from V and 7 bases from J, with 11 bases between.